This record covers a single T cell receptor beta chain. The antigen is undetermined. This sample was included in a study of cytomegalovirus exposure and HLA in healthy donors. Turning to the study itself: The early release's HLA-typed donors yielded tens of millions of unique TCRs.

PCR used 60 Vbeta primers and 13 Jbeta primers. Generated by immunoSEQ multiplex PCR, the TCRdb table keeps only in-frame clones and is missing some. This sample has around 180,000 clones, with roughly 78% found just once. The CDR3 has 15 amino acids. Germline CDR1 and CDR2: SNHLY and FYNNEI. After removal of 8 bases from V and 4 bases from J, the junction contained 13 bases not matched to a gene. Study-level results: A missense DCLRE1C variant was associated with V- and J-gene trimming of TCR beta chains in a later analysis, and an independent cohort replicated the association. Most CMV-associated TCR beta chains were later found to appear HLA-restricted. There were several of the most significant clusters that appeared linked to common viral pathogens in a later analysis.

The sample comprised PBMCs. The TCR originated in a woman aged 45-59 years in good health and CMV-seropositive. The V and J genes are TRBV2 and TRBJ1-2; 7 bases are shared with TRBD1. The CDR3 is CASGGQTTNTYGYTF. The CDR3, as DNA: TGTGCCAGCGGGGGACAGACAACAAACACCTATGGCTACACCTTC.